The T cell receptor beta chain described here comes from a study of blood T cell repertoires in COVID-19. Background on the study: COVID-19 samples from acute and convalescent phases originated in the United States, Italy and Spain.

Participants came from under 30 US areas, aged about 18 to 90 years. Deletions cut 7 bases from V and 0 bases from J, with 15 bases between. This CDR3 region has 15 residues. CDR1 and CDR2 (germline): SNHLY, FYNNEI. Per the original data handling: Amplifying reference gene primers gave estimates of nucleated cell counts. Here immunoSEQ multiplex PCR was the method, and the copy in TCRdb shows in-frame clones only, minus some. V, J and clone size are taken as reported in that table, and D and trimming were inferred from the DNA itself. The data hold more than 110,000 clones, with 86% observed a single time.

The gene calls are TRBV2 and TRBJ1-1; possibly TRBD1 for D (6 bases). This sequence was found in a man aged 50 to 60 who had recovered from COVID-19. The sample consisted of PBMCs or T cells enriched from blood (not recorded which). The CDR3 region is CASTFDRNLNTEAFF. The CDR3, as DNA: TGTGCCAGCACCTTCGACAGGAACTTGAACACTGAAGCTTTCTTT.